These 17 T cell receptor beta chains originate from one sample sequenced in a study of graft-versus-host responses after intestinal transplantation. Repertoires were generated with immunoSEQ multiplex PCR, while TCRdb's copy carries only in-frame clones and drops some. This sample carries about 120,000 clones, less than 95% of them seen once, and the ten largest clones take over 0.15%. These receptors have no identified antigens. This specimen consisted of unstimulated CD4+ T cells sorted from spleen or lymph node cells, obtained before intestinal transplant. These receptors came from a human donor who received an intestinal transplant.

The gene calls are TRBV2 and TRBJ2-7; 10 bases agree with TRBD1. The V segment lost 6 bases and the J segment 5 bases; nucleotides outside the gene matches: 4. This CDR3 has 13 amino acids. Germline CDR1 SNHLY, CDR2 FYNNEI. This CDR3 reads CASRGTGVNEQYF. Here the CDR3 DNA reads TGTGCCAGCAGGGGGACAGGGGTCAACGAGCAGTACTTC.

The chain's CDR3 is CASSDPRLAGRNIQYF. In DNA form, the CDR3 reads TGCGCCAGCAGTGACCCAAGACTAGCGGGCCGAAACATTCAGTACTTC. The chain employs TRBV10-2 and TRBJ2-4; 10 bases are shared with TRBD2. Germline V lookup: CDR1 WSHSY, CDR2 SAAADI. This CDR3 is 16 amino acids long. V was pared by 3 bases and J by 6 bases, with 8 bases of the junction left unmatched.

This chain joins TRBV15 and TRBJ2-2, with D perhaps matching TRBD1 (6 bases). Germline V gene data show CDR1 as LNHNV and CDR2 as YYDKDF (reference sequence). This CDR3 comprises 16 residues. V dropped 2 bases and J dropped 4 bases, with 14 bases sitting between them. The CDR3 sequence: CATSRLGTLGTGELFF. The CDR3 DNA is TGTGCCACCAGCAGACTCGGGACATTGGGCACCGGGGAGCTGTTTTTT.

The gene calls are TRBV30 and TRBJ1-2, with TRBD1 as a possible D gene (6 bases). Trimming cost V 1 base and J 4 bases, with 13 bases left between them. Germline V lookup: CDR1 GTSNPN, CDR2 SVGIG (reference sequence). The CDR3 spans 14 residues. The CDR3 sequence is CAWSGGGGLYGYTF. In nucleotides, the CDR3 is TGTGCCTGGAGTGGGGGGGGCGGGCTCTATGGCTACACCTTC.

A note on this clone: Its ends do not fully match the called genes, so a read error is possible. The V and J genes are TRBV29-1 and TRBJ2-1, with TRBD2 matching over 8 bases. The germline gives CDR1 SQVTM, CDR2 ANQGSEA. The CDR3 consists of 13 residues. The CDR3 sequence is CNGGDISSNEQFF. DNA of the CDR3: TGCAACGGGGGGGACATTTCCTCCAATGAGCAGTTCTTC.

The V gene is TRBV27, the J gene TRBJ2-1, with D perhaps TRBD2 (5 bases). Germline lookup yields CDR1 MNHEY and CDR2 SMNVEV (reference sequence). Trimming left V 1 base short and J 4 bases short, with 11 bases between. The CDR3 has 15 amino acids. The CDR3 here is CASSLWSRGYNEQFF. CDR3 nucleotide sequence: TGTGCCAGCAGTTTATGGTCTAGAGGGTACAATGAGCAGTTCTTC.

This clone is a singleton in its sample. The CDR3 spells CASTQNPTVNYGYTF. The CDR3 DNA is TGTGCCAGCACCCAAAATCCGACAGTAAACTATGGCTACACCTTC. The chain employs TRBV9 and TRBJ1-2; TRBD1 is a possible D gene (5 bases). Per germline, CDR1 SGDLS and CDR2 YYNGEE. Trimming stripped 6 bases from V and 2 bases from J, with 17 bases between. This CDR3 spans 15 amino acids.

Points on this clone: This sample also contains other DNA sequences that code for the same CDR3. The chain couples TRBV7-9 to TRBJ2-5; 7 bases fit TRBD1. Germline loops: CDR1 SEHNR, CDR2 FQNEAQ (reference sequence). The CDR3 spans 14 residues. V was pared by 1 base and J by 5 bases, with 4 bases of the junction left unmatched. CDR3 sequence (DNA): TGTGCCAGCAGCTTAGGACAGGGCGTGGAGACCCAGTACTTC. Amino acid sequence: CASSLGQGVETQYF.

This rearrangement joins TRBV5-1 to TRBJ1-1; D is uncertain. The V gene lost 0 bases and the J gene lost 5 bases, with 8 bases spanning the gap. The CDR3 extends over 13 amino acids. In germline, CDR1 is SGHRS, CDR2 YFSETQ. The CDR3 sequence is CASSLAAGTEAFF. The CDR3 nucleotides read TGCGCCAGCAGCTTGGCCGCGGGAACTGAAGCTTTCTTT.

The CDR3 region is CASGRDRVEQYF. The DNA of the CDR3 is TGTGCCAGCGGAAGAGACAGGGTCGAGCAGTACTTC. This rearrangement joins TRBV6-1 to TRBJ2-7; the match to TRBD1 covers 7 bases. Trimming removed 8 bases from V and 6 bases from J; junction bases left unmatched: 7. Per germline, CDR1 MNHNS and CDR2 SASEGT. The CDR3 consists of 12 residues.

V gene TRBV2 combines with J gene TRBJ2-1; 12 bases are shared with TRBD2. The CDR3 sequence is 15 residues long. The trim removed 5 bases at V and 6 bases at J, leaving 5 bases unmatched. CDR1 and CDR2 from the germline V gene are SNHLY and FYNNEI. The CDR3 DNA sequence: TGTGCCAGCAGTCCAGCTAGCGGGAGGGCCAATGAGCAGTTCTTC. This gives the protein CASSPASGRANEQFF.

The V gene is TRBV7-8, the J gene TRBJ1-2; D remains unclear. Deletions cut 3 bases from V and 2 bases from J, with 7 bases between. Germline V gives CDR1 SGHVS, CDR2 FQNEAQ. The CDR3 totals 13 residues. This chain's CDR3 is CASSFGKNYGYTF. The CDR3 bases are TGTGCCAGCAGCTTCGGGAAGAACTATGGCTACACCTTC.

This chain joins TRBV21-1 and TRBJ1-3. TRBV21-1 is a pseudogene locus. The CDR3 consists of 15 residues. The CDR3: CASGGGKSSGNTIYF. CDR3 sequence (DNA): TGTGCCAGCGGGGGAGGGAAAAGCTCTGGAAACACCATATATTTT.

CDR3 nucleotide sequence: TGTGCCAGCAGTCGGGACAGGGGGCTGGGAGAGACCCAGTACTTC. It yields the protein CASSRDRGLGETQYF. The chain joins TRBV5-4 to TRBJ2-5; 12 positions match TRBD1. In germline, CDR1 is SGHNT, CDR2 YYREEE (reference sequence). The V and J ends lost 5 bases and 4 bases, in that order; junction bases with no gene match: 6. This CDR3 spans 15 amino acids.

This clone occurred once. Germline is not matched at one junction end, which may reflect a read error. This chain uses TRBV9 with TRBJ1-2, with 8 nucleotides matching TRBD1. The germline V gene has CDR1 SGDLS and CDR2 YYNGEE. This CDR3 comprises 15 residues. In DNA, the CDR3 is TGTGCCAGCAGCGTACTGCGACCAGGGGGCTATCGCTACACCTTC. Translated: CASSVLRPGGYRYTF.

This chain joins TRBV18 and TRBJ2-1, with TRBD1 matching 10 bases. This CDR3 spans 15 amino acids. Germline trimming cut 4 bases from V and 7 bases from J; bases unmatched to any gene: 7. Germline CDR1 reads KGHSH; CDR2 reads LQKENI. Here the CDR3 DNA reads TGTGCCAGCTCACGAGGGACAGGGGTTGTGAATGAGCAGTTCTTC. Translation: CASSRGTGVVNEQFF. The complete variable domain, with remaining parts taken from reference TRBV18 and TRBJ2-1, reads NAGVMQNPRHLVRRRGQEARLRCSPMKGHSHVYWYRQLPEEGLKFMVYLQKENIIDESGMPKERFSAEFPKEGPSILRIQQVVRGDSAAYFCASSRGTGVVNEQFFGPGTRLTVL.

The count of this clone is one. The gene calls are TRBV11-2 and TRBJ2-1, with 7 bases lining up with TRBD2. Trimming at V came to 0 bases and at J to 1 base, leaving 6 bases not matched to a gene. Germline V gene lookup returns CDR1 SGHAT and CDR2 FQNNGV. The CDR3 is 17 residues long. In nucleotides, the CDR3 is TGTGCCAGCAGCTTAGAAACGTTGGGACTATCCTACAATGAGCAGTTCTTC. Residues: CASSLETLGLSYNEQFF. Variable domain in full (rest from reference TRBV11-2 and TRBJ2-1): EAGVAQSPRYKIIEKRQSVAFWCNPISGHATLYWYQQILGQGPKLLIQFQNNGVVDDSQLPKDRFSAERLKGVDSTLKIQPAKLEDSAVYLCASSLETLGLSYNEQFFGPGTRLTVL.